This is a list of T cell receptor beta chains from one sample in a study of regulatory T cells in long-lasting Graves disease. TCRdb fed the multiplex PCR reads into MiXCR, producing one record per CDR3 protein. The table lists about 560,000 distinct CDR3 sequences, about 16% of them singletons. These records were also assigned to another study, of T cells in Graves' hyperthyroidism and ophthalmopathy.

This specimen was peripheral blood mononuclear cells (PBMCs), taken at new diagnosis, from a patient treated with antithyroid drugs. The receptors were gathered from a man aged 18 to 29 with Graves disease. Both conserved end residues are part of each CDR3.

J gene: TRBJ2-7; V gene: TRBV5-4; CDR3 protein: CASSKGQDYEQYF
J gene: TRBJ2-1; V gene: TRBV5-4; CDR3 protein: CASSSKAGGPREQFF
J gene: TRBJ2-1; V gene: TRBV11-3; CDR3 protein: CASSLVTSGSEQFF
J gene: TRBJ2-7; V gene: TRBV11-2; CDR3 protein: CASSFMLAGTYEQYF
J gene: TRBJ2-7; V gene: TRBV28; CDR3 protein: CASSHSGYEQYF
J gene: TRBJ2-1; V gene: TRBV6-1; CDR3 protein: CASRRPGLGYNEQFF
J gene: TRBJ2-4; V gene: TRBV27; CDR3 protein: CASSPTVAKNIQYF
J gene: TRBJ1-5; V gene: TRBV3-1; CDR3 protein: CASSQGGRFSNQPQHF
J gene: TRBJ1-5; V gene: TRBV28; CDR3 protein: CASSLTGADQPQHF
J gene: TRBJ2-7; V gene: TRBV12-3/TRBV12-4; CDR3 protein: CATAPFGGEQYF
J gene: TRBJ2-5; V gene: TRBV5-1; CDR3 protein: CASSVDPGQAHGETQCF
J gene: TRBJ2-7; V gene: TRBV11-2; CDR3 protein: CASSLAGGRALYEQYF
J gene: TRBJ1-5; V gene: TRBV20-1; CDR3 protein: CSARDRGSLRPQHF
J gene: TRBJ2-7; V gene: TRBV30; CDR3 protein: CARYTGTRYEQYF
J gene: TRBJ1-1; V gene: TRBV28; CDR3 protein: CASSKGHQGYAEAFF
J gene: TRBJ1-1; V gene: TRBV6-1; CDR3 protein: CASRHLPEAFF
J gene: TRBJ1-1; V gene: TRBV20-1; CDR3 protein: CSARDTGASSRDTEAFF